This T cell receptor (beta chain) was profiled in a study of lymphopenia after photon versus proton radiotherapy. Worth noting for this clone: Its antigen remains unknown.

Libraries were prepared by immunoSEQ multiplex PCR; TCRdb keeps only in-frame clonotypes and omits some of them. The sample includes 150,000 to 200,000 clones, approximately 86% seen only once; the top ten take about 4.7%. The CDR3 is 15 amino acids. V was pared by 3 bases and J by 4 bases, with 9 bases of the junction left unmatched. Germline values: CDR1 SGHRS, CDR2 YFSETQ. Study-level results: Relative stability marked proton patients; photon patients lost diversity and naive cells.

V is TRBV5-1 and J is TRBJ2-7; TRBD1 agrees at 8 bases. Source: peripheral blood, taken from a patient treated with photon-based radiotherapy. This clonotype was sampled from a man aged 50-60 years with gastric cancer. The CDR3 sequence: CASSSGGASIYEQYF. The DNA for the CDR3 is TGCGCCAGCAGCTCAGGGGGCGCCTCGATATACGAGCAGTACTTC.